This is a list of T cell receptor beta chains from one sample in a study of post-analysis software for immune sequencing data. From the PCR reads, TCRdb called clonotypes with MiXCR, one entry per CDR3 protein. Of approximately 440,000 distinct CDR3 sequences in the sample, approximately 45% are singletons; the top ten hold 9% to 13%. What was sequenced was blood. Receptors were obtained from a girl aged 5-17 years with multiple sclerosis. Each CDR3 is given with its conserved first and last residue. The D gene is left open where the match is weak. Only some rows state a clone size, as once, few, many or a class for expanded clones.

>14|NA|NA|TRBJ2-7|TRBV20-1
CSAPQLGSPYEQYF
TGCAGTGCCCCGCAGCTAGGCAGCCCCTACGAGCAGTACTTC
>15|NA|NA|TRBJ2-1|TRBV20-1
CSASGGWEARDEQFF
TGCAGTGCTAGTGGGGGGTGGGAGGCACGCGATGAGCAGTTCTTC
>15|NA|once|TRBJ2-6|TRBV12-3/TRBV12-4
CASSFSVSGANVLTF
TGTGCCAGCAGTTTTAGTGTCTCTGGGGCCAACGTCCTGACTTTC
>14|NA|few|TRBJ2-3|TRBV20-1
CSASTREHTDTQYF
TGCAGTGCTAGTACCCGGGAGCACACAGATACGCAGTATTTT
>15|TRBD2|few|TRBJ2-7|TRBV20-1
CSARFRLAGAYEQYF
TGCAGTGCTAGATTTCGACTAGCGGGGGCTTACGAGCAGTACTTC
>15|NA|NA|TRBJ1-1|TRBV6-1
CASSGSQGRSTEAFF
TGTGCCAGCAGTGGGTCGCAGGGGCGTAGCACTGAAGCTTTCTTT
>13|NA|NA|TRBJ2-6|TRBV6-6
CASTGSGANVLTF
TGTGCCAGCACAGGGTCTGGGGCCAACGTCCTGACTTTC
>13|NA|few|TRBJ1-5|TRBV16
CASSRVLNQPQHF
TGTGCCAGCAGCCGGGTCCTCAATCAGCCCCAGCATTTT
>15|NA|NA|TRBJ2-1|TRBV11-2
CASSLGPGGLNEQFF
TGTGCCAGCAGCTTGGGTCCAGGCGGACTGAATGAGCAGTTCTTC
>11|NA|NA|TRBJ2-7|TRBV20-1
CSARLVNEQYF
TGCAGTGCTAGGCTAGTGAACGAGCAGTACTTC
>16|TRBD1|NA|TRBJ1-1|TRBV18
CASSPRGTGANTEAFF
TGTGCCAGCTCACCACGGGGGACAGGAGCGAACACTGAAGCTTTCTTT
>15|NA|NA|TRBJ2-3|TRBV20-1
CSARDRAGLTDTQYF
TGCAGTGCTAGAGATCGCGCGGGGCTCACAGATACGCAGTATTTT
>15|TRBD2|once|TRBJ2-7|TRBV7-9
CASSSTSGRTYEQYF
TGTGCCAGCAGCTCGACTAGCGGGAGAACCTACGAGCAGTACTTC
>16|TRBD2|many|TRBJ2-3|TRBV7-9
CASSLATGGDTDTQYF
TGTGCCAGCAGCTTAGCGACGGGAGGAGACACAGATACGCAGTATTTT
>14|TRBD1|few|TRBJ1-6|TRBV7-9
CASSSETGISPLHF
TGTGCCAGCAGCTCCGAGACAGGGATATCACCCCTCCACTTT
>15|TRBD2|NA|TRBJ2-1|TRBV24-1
CATSDLAEKANEQFF
TGTGCCACCAGTGACCTAGCGGAGAAGGCTAATGAGCAGTTCTTC
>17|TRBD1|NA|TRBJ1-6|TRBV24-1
CATSDLWDRRGNSPLHF
TGTGCCACCAGTGATTTGTGGGACAGGAGAGGTAATTCACCCCTCCACTTT
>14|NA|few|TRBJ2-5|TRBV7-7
CASSLSSSRETQYF
TGTGCTAGCAGCTTAAGCTCTAGCCGAGAGACCCAGTACTTC
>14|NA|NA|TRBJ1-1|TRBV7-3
CASSVRGTDTEAFF
TGTGCCAGCAGCGTGAGGGGGACGGACACTGAAGCTTTCTTT
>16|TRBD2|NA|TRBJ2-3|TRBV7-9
CASSQTSGRATDTQYF
TGTGCCAGCAGCCAAACTAGCGGGAGGGCTACAGATACGCAGTATTTT
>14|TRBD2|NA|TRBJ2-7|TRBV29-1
CSAVRSGSSYEQYF
TGCAGCGCGGTTCGCAGCGGGAGCTCCTACGAGCAGTACTTC
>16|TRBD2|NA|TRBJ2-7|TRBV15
CATSRDLGTRPYKQYF
TGTGCCACCAGCAGAGATCTGGGGACTAGACCCTACAAGCAGTACTTC
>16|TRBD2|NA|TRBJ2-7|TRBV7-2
CASSLVGAGASYEQYF
TGTGCCAGCAGCTTAGTTGGGGCGGGAGCCTCCTACGAGCAGTACTTC
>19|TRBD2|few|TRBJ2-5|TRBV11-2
CASSPSTSGGGFPRETQYF
TGTGCCAGCAGCCCATCGACTAGCGGGGGCGGATTCCCAAGAGAGACCCAGTACTTC
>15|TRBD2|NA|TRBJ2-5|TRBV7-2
CASSLAGRPSYGQYF
TGTGCCAGCAGCTTAGCCGGGAGGCCCTCCTACGGGCAGTACTTC
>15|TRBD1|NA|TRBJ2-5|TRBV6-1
CASSVRQGIQETQYF
TGTGCCAGCAGTGTAAGACAGGGGATCCAAGAGACCCAGTACTTC
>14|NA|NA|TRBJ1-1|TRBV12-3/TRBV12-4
CASSPPGRDTEAFF
TGTGCCAGCAGTCCCCCGGGACGCGATACTGAAGCTTTCTTT
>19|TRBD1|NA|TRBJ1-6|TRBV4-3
CASSQDRRGQSSYNSPLHF
TGCGCCAGCAGCCAAGATCGTAGGGGACAGAGCTCCTATAATTCACCCCTCCACTTT
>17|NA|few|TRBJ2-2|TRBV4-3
CASSPTVASGITGELFF
TGCGCCAGCAGCCCTACAGTCGCCTCGGGTATAACCGGGGAGCTGTTTTTT
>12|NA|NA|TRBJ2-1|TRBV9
CASSVYNNEQFF
TGTGCCAGCAGCGTCTATAACAATGAGCAGTTCTTC
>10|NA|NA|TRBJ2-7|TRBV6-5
CASSESEQYF
TGTGCCAGCAGCGAGTCGGAGCAGTACTTC
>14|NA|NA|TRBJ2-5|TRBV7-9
CASSFGNVQETQYF
TGTGCCAGCAGCTTTGGTAACGTACAAGAGACCCAGTACTTC
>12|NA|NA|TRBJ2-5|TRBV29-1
CSVELRGKTQYF
TGCAGCGTTGAACTCCGGGGCAAGACCCAGTACTTC
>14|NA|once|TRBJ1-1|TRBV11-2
CASSLLDGNTEAFF
TGTGCCAGCAGCTTACTAGACGGCAACACTGAAGCTTTCTTT
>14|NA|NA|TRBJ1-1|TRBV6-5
CASFVRRLNTEAFF
TGTGCCAGCTTTGTACGAAGATTGAACACTGAAGCTTTCTTT
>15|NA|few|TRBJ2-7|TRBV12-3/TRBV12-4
CASSLEGGLSYEQYF
TGTGCCAGCAGTTTAGAGGGCGGCTTGTCCTACGAGCAGTACTTC
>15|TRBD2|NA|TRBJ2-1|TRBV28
CASSSPSGGYNEQFF
TGTGCCAGCAGTTCTCCCAGCGGGGGATACAATGAGCAGTTCTTC
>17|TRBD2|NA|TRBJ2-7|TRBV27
CASSPTRTSGRSYEQYF
TGTGCCAGCAGTCCAACTCGGACTAGCGGGAGGTCCTACGAGCAGTACTTC
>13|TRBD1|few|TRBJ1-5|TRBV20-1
CSAAGQAGQPQHF
TGCAGTGCTGCCGGACAGGCCGGGCAGCCCCAGCATTTT
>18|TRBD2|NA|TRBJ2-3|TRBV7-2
CASSLKLVASGGTDTQYF
TGTGCCAGCAGCTTAAAGTTGGTGGCTAGCGGAGGGACAGATACGCAGTATTTT
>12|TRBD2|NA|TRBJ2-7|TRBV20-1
CSARSGVYEQYF
TGCAGTGCTAGAAGCGGGGTCTACGAGCAGTACTTC
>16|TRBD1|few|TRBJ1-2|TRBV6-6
CASSYPRDSNTYGYTF
TGTGCCAGCAGTTACCCCCGGGACAGTAATACTTATGGCTACACCTTC
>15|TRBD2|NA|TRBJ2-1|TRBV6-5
CASSVLSSGGNEQFF
TGTGCCAGCAGCGTATTGTCTAGCGGGGGGAATGAGCAGTTCTTC
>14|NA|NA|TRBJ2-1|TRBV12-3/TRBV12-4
CASSGLPGDNEQFF
TGTGCCAGCAGTGGACTACCGGGTGACAATGAGCAGTTCTTC
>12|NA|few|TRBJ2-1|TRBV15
CATSRDQNEQFF
TGTGCCACCAGCAGAGATCAGAATGAGCAGTTCTTC